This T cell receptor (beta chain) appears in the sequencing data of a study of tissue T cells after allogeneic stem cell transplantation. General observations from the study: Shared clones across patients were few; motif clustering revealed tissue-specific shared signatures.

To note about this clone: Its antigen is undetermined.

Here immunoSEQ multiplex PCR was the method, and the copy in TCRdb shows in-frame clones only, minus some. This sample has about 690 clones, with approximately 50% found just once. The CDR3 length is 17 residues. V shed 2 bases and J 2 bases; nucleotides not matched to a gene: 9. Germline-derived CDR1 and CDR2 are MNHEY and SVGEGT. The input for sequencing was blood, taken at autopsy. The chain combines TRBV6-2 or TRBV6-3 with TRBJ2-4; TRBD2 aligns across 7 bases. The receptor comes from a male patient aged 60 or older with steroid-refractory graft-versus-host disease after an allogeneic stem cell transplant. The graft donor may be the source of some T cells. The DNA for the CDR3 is TGTGCCAGCAGTTACGAGGGTTGGGGGGGGTCCAAAAACATTCAGTACTTC. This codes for CASSYEGWGGSKNIQYF.